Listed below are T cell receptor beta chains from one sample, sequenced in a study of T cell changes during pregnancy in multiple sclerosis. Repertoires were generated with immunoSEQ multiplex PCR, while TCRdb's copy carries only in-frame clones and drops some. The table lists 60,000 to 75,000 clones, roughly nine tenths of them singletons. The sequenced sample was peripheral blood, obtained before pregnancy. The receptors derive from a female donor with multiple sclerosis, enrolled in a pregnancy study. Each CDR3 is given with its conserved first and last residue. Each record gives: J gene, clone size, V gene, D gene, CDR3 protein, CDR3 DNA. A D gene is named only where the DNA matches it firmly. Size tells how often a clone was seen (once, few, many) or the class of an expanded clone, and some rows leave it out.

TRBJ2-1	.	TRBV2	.	CASKDPDSYNEQFF	TGTGCCAGCAAAGATCCAGACTCCTACAATGAGCAGTTCTTC
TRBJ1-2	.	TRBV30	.	CAWSVGAGRGYTF	TGTGCCTGGAGTGTAGGCGCAGGAAGAGGCTACACCTTC
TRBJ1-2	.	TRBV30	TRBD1	CAWSWTGRNYGYTF	TGTGCCTGGTCTTGGACAGGGAGAAACTATGGCTACACCTTC
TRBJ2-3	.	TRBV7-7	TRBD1	CASSPRTGGSDTQYF	TGTGCCAGCAGCCCGCGGACAGGGGGCTCAGATACGCAGTATTTT
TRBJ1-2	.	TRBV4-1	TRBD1	CASSQAGTGLLMGGYTF	TGCGCCAGCAGCCAAGCCGGGACAGGGCTTTTAATGGGTGGCTACACCTTC
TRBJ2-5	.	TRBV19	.	CASSIMLGETQYF	TGTGCCAGTAGTATAATGCTAGGTGAGACCCAGTACTTC
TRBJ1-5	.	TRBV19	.	CASSPGQSNQPQHF	TGTGCCAGTAGTCCCGGACAGAGCAATCAGCCCCAGCATTTT
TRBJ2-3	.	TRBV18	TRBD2	CASSPRGGQDTQYF	TGTGCCAGCTCCCCGCGGGGGGGCCAAGATACGCAGTATTTT
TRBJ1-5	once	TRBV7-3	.	CASSLGTNSNQPQHF	TGTGCCAGCAGCCTCGGGACAAATAGCAATCAGCCCCAGCATTTT
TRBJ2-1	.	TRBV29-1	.	CSATHSAQNPLDEQFF	TGCAGCGCCACCCATAGCGCGCAGAACCCTTTGGATGAGCAGTTCTTC
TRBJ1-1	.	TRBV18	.	CASSPVRDTEAFF	TGTGCCAGCTCACCAGTCAGGGACACTGAAGCTTTCTTT
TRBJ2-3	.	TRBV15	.	CATSNVQGTADTQYF	TGTGCCACCAGCAACGTCCAGGGTACCGCAGATACGCAGTATTTT
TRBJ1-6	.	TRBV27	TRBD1	CASSLSRQGGSPLHF	TGTGCCAGCAGTTTATCCCGACAGGGAGGCTCACCCCTCCACTTT
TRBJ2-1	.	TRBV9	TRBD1	CASSVAGQGYNEQFF	TGTGCCAGCAGCGTAGCTGGACAGGGCTACAATGAGCAGTTCTTC
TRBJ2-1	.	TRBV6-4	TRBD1	CASRGGPNNEQFF	TGTGCCAGCAGAGGGGGCCCCAACAATGAGCAGTTCTTC
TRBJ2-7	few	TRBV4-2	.	CASNSLTGSSYEQYF	TGTGCCAGCAACTCTCTAACCGGGAGCTCCTACGAGCAGTACTTC
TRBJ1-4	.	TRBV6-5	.	CASRRGWTNEKLFF	TGTGCCAGCAGGCGGGGATGGACTAATGAAAAACTGTTTTTT
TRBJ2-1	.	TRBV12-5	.	CASGPSGDNEQFF	TGTGCTAGTGGCCCCTCAGGGGACAATGAGCAGTTCTTC
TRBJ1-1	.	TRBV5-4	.	CASSLKGTEAFF	TGTGCCAGCAGCTTGAAGGGGACTGAAGCTTTCTTT
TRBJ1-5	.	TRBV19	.	CASSIPPGKPQHF	TGTGCCAGTAGTATCCCCCCAGGGAAGCCCCAGCATTTT
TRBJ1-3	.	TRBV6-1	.	CATRVSRSSGNTIYF	TGTGCCACCAGGGTATCCCGGAGCTCTGGAAACACCATATATTTT
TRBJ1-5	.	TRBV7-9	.	CASSALGRDNQPQHF	TGTGCCAGCAGCGCGCTGGGTCGGGACAATCAGCCCCAGCATTTT
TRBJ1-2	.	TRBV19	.	CASKLDIFYTF	TGTGCCAGTAAATTGGACATATTCTACACCTTC
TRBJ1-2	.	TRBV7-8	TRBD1	CASSSSDRVGGYTF	TGTGCCAGCAGCTCATCGGACAGGGTCGGCGGCTACACCTTC